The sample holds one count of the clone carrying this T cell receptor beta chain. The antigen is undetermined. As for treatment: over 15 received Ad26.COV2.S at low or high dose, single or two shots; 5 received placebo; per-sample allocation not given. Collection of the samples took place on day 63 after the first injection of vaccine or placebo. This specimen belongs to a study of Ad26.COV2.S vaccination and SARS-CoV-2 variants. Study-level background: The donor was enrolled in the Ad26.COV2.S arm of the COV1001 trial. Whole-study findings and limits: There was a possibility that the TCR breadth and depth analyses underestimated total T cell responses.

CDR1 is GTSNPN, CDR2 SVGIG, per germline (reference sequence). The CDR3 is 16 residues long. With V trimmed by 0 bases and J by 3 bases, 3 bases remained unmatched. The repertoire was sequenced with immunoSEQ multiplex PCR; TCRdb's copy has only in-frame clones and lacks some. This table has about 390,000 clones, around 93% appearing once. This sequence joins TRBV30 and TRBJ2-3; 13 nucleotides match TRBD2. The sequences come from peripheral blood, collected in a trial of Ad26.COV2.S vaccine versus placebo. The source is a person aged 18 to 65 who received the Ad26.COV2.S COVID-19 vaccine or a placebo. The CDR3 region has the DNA TGTGCCTGGAGTGTCGGACTAGCGGGGGATACAGATACGCAGTATTTT. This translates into CAWSVGLAGDTDTQYF.